These T cell receptor beta chains were read from a single sample in a study of T cell repertoires in cytomegalovirus infection. TCRdb passed the reads through MiXCR, listing each CDR3 protein once. The sample gives under 150,000 distinct CDR3 sequences, 20% to 30% of which show up once; 30% to 40% is in the top ten. For these TCRs, the target antigens are not known. Sequenced sample: PBMCs, sequenced either directly or after in vitro stimulation (not recorded which). These TCRs come from a human donor in good health (CMV status not recorded). Some clones in this sample may be carry-over from other donors' samples. The CDR3 runs from the conserved cysteine through the conserved F or W. The D gene is left open where the match is weak. Clone sizes are given selectively: once, few, many, or a class where the clone is expanded.

v_call	clone_size	d_call	j_call	cdr3_aa	cdr3_nt
TRBV5-6	-	-	TRBJ1-6	CASTRQSNSPLHF	TGTGCCAGCACCCGACAGTCGAATTCACCCCTCCACTTT
TRBV5-6	few	-	TRBJ2-5	CASSSMGGEETQYF	TGTGCCAGCAGCTCTATGGGGGGCGAAGAGACCCAGTACTTC
TRBV6-2/TRBV6-3	few	TRBD1	TRBJ1-5	CASSPDRDGGNQPQHF	TGTGCCAGCAGTCCGGACAGGGACGGGGGCAATCAGCCCCAGCATTTT
TRBV15	-	-	TRBJ1-1	CATSRDQKGGAFF	TGTGCCACCAGCAGAGATCAGAAGGGCGGGGCTTTCTTT
TRBV7-2	few	TRBD2	TRBJ2-1	CASSPRDYSDEQFF	TGTGCCAGCAGCCCTCGGGACTACTCCGATGAGCAGTTCTTC
TRBV5-1	-	-	TRBJ1-2	CASSVSWPQGYDYGYTF	TGCGCCAGCAGCGTATCTTGGCCGCAGGGGTACGACTATGGCTACACCTTC
TRBV19	few	TRBD1	TRBJ2-7	CASTPSPGQGLSYEQYF	TGTGCCAGTACCCCAAGCCCGGGACAGGGCCTTTCCTACGAGCAGTACTTC
TRBV7-2	many	TRBD2	TRBJ2-2	CASSRESGRAYGELFF	TGTGCCAGCAGCCGCGAAAGCGGGAGGGCCTACGGGGAGCTGTTTTTT
TRBV7-9	-	TRBD2	TRBJ2-3	CASSPYAAGGPGTDTQYF	TGTGCCAGCAGCCCTTATGCAGCGGGAGGGCCGGGCACAGATACGCAGTATTTT
TRBV7-2	many	-	TRBJ2-3	CASRSGGTDTQYF	TGTGCCAGCAGGTCTGGAGGCACAGATACGCAGTATTTT
TRBV19	many	-	TRBJ2-5	CASSPPRVNTRETQYF	TGTGCCAGTAGTCCTCCTAGGGTCAACACACGAGAGACCCAGTACTTC
TRBV7-2	-	TRBD2	TRBJ2-3	CASSLAREVGSDTQYF	TGTGCCAGCAGCTTAGCGCGGGAGGTGGGCTCAGATACGCAGTATTTT
TRBV7-2	few	-	TRBJ2-1	CASSLVSDPYNEQFF	TGTGCCAGCAGCTTAGTTAGCGACCCATACAATGAGCAGTTCTTC
TRBV7-8	many	TRBD2	TRBJ2-3	CASSLGASGGDTQYF	TGTGCCAGCAGCTTAGGGGCTAGCGGGGGGGATACGCAGTATTTT
TRBV7-8	many	-	TRBJ2-1	CASSPPASGLNNEQFF	TGTGCCAGCAGCCCCCCTGCAAGCGGTCTTAACAATGAGCAGTTCTTC
TRBV29-1	few	-	TRBJ2-7	CSVDGGKGGEQYF	TGCAGCGTTGATGGGGGGAAGGGAGGAGAGCAGTACTTC
TRBV5-4	-	TRBD2	TRBJ2-5	CASSPSSGRLETQYF	TGTGCCAGCAGCCCTTCTAGCGGGAGATTGGAGACCCAGTACTTC
TRBV12-3/TRBV12-4	-	TRBD1	TRBJ1-6	CASSKGQGSYSPLHF	TGTGCCAGCAGCAAAGGACAGGGTAGTTATTCACCCCTCCACTTT
TRBV5-6	-	-	TRBJ2-1	CASSLKGTSYNEQFF	TGTGCCAGCAGCTTAAAGGGGACCTCCTACAATGAGCAGTTCTTC
TRBV5-6	few	-	TRBJ1-6	CASSLGLMVNSPLHF	TGTGCCAGCAGCTTAGGCCTTATGGTGAATTCACCCCTCCACTTT